The rows below give T cell receptor beta chains drawn from one sample of a study of T-cell memory formation after mild COVID-19. TCRdb ran MiXCR on the 5' RACE reads and lists one entry per CDR3 protein. The table records 110,000 or so distinct CDR3 sequences, 20% to 25% of them present only once. Sequenced: PBMCs or a T cell subset sorted from them (not recorded which). The source of these receptors is a man aged 18 to 30 who had mild COVID-19 (a few samples of this study predate the infection). Cell type and time point are not known. Both conserved end residues are part of each CDR3. The order of the fields is J gene, clone size, V gene, D gene, CDR3 protein, CDR3 DNA. The D gene is left open where the match is weak. The listing skips clone size in some rows; elsewhere it reads once, few, many or a size class.

TRBJ2-2 few TRBV29-1 . CSVEDLGQNTGELFF TGCAGCGTTGAAGATCTTGGGCAGAACACCGGGGAGCTGTTTTTT
TRBJ2-1 once TRBV23-1 . CASRRYRRGDEQFF TGCGCCAGCAGACGGTACAGGCGAGGGGATGAGCAGTTCTTC
TRBJ2-2 few TRBV9 . CASSEDPDTGELFF TGTGCCAGCAGCGAGGACCCGGACACCGGGGAGCTGTTTTTT
TRBJ2-4 . TRBV28 . CASRGGAYVKNIQYF TGTGCCAGCAGGGGGGGGGCCTACGTCAAAAACATTCAGTACTTC
TRBJ2-2 few TRBV19 TRBD1 CASSFKTGGIRELFF TGTGCCAGTAGTTTTAAGACAGGGGGCATCCGGGAGCTGTTTTTT
TRBJ2-5 . TRBV6-2/TRBV6-3 . CASTQLGGWETQYF TGTGCCAGCACCCAGCTAGGGGGTTGGGAGACCCAGTACTTC
TRBJ1-1 few TRBV29-1 . CSVEDGRGRWEKAFF TGCAGCGTTGAAGATGGCAGGGGCCGGTGGGAAAAAGCTTTCTTT
TRBJ2-2 . TRBV9 . CASSVPSGQPRNTGELFF TGTGCCAGCAGCGTCCCTTCAGGACAGCCTAGAAACACCGGGGAGCTGTTTTTT
TRBJ2-6 few TRBV4-3 . CASSQEGPSGANVLTF TGCGCCAGCAGCCAAGAAGGCCCCTCTGGGGCCAACGTCCTGACTTTC
TRBJ2-7 few TRBV27 . CASSLSPDSYEQYF TGTGCCAGCAGTTTATCTCCCGATTCCTACGAGCAGTACTTC
TRBJ2-3 . TRBV9 . CASSVRATSTDTQYF TGTGCCAGCAGCGTCCGGGCGACTAGCACAGATACGCAGTATTTT
TRBJ2-7 . TRBV6-2/TRBV6-3 TRBD2 CASSYSSTSGIYEQYF TGTGCCAGCAGTTACTCGTCTACTAGCGGGATTTACGAGCAGTACTTC
TRBJ2-5 . TRBV4-3 TRBD2 CASSQDYTSGQETQYF TGCGCCAGCAGCCAAGACTATACTAGCGGGCAAGAGACCCAGTACTTC
TRBJ2-3 once TRBV7-2 TRBD2 CASSTPLAGGDTDTQYF TGTGCCAGCAGCACCCCCCTAGCGGGGGGTGACACAGATACGCAGTATTTT
TRBJ2-3 few TRBV5-1 TRBD2 CASSLVARDYRVTDTQYF TGCGCCAGCAGCTTGGTGGCCCGGGACTATAGGGTCACAGATACGCAGTATTTT
TRBJ1-1 . TRBV12-3/TRBV12-4 . CASSFKGRLNTEAFF TGTGCCAGCAGTTTCAAGGGCAGGCTGAACACTGAAGCTTTCTTT
TRBJ2-3 few TRBV7-9 . CASSLPGTDTQYF TGTGCCAGCAGCTTACCTGGAACAGATACGCAGTATTTT
TRBJ1-1 many TRBV20-1 . CSAIPGNTEAFF TGCAGTGCTATTCCGGGGAACACTGAAGCTTTCTTT
TRBJ2-1 few TRBV11-2 TRBD2 CASSLFTSGGNEQFF TGTGCCAGCAGCTTGTTTACCAGCGGGGGGAATGAGCAGTTCTTC